Below, 28 T cell receptor beta chains from the same sample are listed, as sequenced in a study of PD-L1 blockade in urothelial cancer. Time point specified: peripheral blood 6 weeks after treatment start. Libraries were prepared by immunoSEQ multiplex PCR; TCRdb keeps only in-frame clonotypes and omits some of them. The repertoire holds under 85,000 clones, with roughly 90% as singletons. Sequencing was performed on PBMCs, taken around atezolizumab (anti-PD-L1) treatment. These receptors were taken from a woman older than 75 with urothelial cancer.

The chain has TRBV19 and TRBJ2-3; possibly TRBD2 for D (5 bases). In germline, CDR1 is LNHDA, CDR2 SQIVND (reference sequence). The CDR3 sequence is 14 residues long. V dropped 3 bases and J dropped 6 bases, with 13 bases sitting between them. CDR3 sequence reads: CASSIAAGSDTQYF. CDR3 nucleotides: TGTGCCAGTAGTATCGCCGCGGGTAGTGATACGCAGTATTTT.

This clone was seen a handful of times. V usage is TRBV28 and J usage is TRBJ1-2, with 7 bases fitting TRBD1. Trimming took 9 bases from V and 8 from J; bases not matched to a gene: 12. The CDR3 runs 13 residues. CDR1 is MDHEN, CDR2 SYDVKM, per germline. CDR3 in DNA: TGTGCCAGTTCCCTCGGACAGGCGCAGGGCTACACCTTC. Translation gives CASSLGQAQGYTF.

The V call is TRBV5-4, the J call TRBJ2-3, with 7 bases matching TRBD1. V trimming: 2 bases; J trimming: 1 base; junction bases outside the gene matches: 7. Germline CDR1 reads SGHNT; CDR2 reads YYREEE (reference sequence). This CDR3 has 16 amino acids. The CDR3 loop reads CASSLPDRRRTDTQYF. Written as DNA, the CDR3 is TGTGCCAGCAGCTTACCGGACAGGCGCCGCACAGATACGCAGTATTTT.

CDR3 nucleotide sequence: TGTGCCAGCTCGCAAATTGACAGTAGCAATCAGCCCCAGCATTTT. Amino acids: CASSQIDSSNQPQHF. The rearrangement uses TRBV18 and TRBJ1-5; tentatively, D is TRBD1 (5 bases). Germline V gene data show CDR1 as KGHSH and CDR2 as LQKENI. The CDR3 loop spans 15 amino acids. Trimming removed 6 bases at V and 0 bases at J, with 12 bases between. The full variable domain, rest sourced from reference TRBV18 and TRBJ1-5, is NAGVMQNPRHLVRRRGQEARLRCSPMKGHSHVYWYRQLPEEGLKFMVYLQKENIIDESGMPKERFSAEFPKEGPSILRIQQVVRGDSAAYFCASSQIDSSNQPQHFGDGTRLSIL.

This clone has only one observation. The J gene is TRBJ2-7, the V gene TRBV10-1; 12 bases line up with TRBD2. The CDR3 totals 15 residues. The germline gives CDR1 WNHNN, CDR2 SYGVQD (reference sequence). The trim removed 6 bases at V and 2 bases at J, leaving 5 bases unmatched. CDR3 in amino acids: CASSDRTSGAYEQYF. The CDR3 nucleotides are TGCGCCAGCAGCGACCGGACTAGCGGGGCCTACGAGCAGTACTTC.

This chain links TRBV5-4 with TRBJ2-1; 8 positions agree with TRBD2. This CDR3 is 15 amino acids long. Per germline, CDR1 SGHNT and CDR2 YYREEE (reference sequence). V was clipped by 3 bases and J by 0 bases; unmatched bases: 2. CDR3 region: CASSSGTSSYNEQFF. DNA for the CDR3: TGTGCCAGCAGCTCCGGGACTAGCTCCTACAATGAGCAGTTCTTC. Based on the CDR3 plus reference TRBV5-4 and TRBJ2-1, the full variable domain is ETGVTQSPTHLIKTRGQQVTLRCSSQSGHNTVSWYQQALGQGPQFIFQYYREEENGRGNFPPRFSGLQFPNYSSELNVNALELDDSALYLCASSSGTSSYNEQFFGPGTRLTVL.

Comments on this clone: Sequence at one end of the junction differs from germline and may be a read error. The chain uses TRBV30 and TRBJ2-7; TRBD2 matches at 7 bases. CDR1 and CDR2 (germline): GTSNPN, SVGIG (reference sequence). The CDR3 covers 11 residues. This chain's CDR3 is CARYIRDYPVF. DNA of the CDR3: TGTGCCCGGTACATCCGGGACTACCCTGTCTTC.

This clone was counted a single time. CDR3 nucleotide sequence: TGTGCCAGCACACCGGGACTAGCGGGAGCAGGAACCGGGGAGCTGTTTTTT. Residues: CASTPGLAGAGTGELFF. The J gene is TRBJ2-2, the V gene TRBV2; 14 bases align to TRBD2. Looked up from germline, CDR1 is SNHLY and CDR2 is FYNNEI. CDR3 size: 17 residues. Germline trimming cut 7 bases from V and 5 bases from J; bases unmatched to any gene: 9.

The chain joins TRBV11-2 to TRBJ2-2; D possibly corresponds to TRBD1 (6 bases). The CDR3 consists of 15 residues. Trimming removed 0 bases from V and 6 bases from J, with 11 bases in between. From germline, CDR1 is SGHAT and CDR2 FQNNGV. CDR3 bases: TGTGCCAGCAGCTTAGATCAGGGGACCCCCGGGGAGCTGTTTTTT. Translating gives CASSLDQGTPGELFF.

The chain links TRBV7-9 to TRBJ2-3, with TRBD1 identical over 9 bases. V lost 2 bases, J lost 5 bases, and 17 bases stayed unmatched. From germline, CDR1 is SEHNR and CDR2 FQNEAQ (reference sequence). The CDR3 has 19 amino acids. In DNA form, the CDR3 reads TGTGCCAGCAGCTTATACGGGACAGGGAAGTGGACGAGTCTAGATACGCAGTATTTT. The encoded protein is CASSLYGTGKWTSLDTQYF.

V gene TRBV10-3 combines with J gene TRBJ1-3; TRBD1 is a possible D gene (5 bases). Germline V CDR1 and CDR2: ENHRY, SYGVKD. V was cut by 5 bases and J by 0 bases, with 14 bases left in between. The CDR3 has 16 residues. CDR3 in amino acids: CAISSQGLGSGNTIYF. DNA for the CDR3: TGTGCCATCAGTTCCCAGGGACTTGGCTCTGGAAACACCATATATTTT.

This chain joins TRBV6-1 and TRBJ2-7, with D possibly TRBD1 on 6 matching bases. V lost 7 bases and J 1 base, leaving 14 bases between the germline ends. This CDR3 comprises 14 residues. Germline CDR1 and CDR2: MNHNS and SASEGT. CDR3: CASTTGHGSYEQYF. Written as DNA, the CDR3 is TGTGCCAGCACCACGGGACACGGTTCCTACGAGCAGTACTTC.

The J gene is TRBJ1-2, the V gene TRBV19; D remains unclear. Germline values: CDR1 LNHDA, CDR2 SQIVND (reference sequence). V lost 5 bases to trimming and J lost 4 bases, with 20 bases between them. The CDR3 runs 16 residues. The CDR3 DNA reads as TGTGCCAGTAGTCCCGGACTGCGGCTCGGGCCCTATGGCTACACCTTC. This gives the protein CASSPGLRLGPYGYTF.

The rearrangement uses TRBV5-1 and TRBJ1-2; tentatively, D is TRBD1 (6 bases). The CDR3 extends over 14 amino acids. V gave up 0 bases and J gave up 4 bases, with 10 bases separating them. Germline V CDR1 and CDR2: SGHRS, YFSETQ. CDR3 residues: CASSLAGQSYGYTF. CDR3 sequence (DNA): TGCGCCAGCAGCTTGGCGGGACAAAGCTATGGCTACACCTTC.

The rearrangement links TRBV7-3 to TRBJ2-5; TRBD2 aligns across 9 bases. CDR1 and CDR2 from the germline V gene are SGHTA and FQGTGA. J was trimmed by 4 bases and V by 2 bases; bases with no gene match: 5. The CDR3 extends over 15 amino acids. The CDR3, as DNA: TGTGCCAGCAGCTTAGGTGGGCGGGAGGGAGAGACCCAGTACTTC. This translates into CASSLGGREGETQYF.

The V and J genes are TRBV9 and TRBJ2-3; the match to TRBD1 covers 8 bases. Germline V CDR1 and CDR2: SGDLS, YYNGEE. The CDR3 has 15 amino acids. The trim removed 3 bases at V and 0 bases at J, leaving 3 bases unmatched. The CDR3 protein is CASSADRVSTDTQYF. CDR3 DNA: TGTGCCAGCAGCGCGGACAGGGTCAGCACAGATACGCAGTATTTT.

The chain's CDR3 is CASSGGQAGNQPQHF. The DNA of the CDR3 is TGTGCCAGCAGTGGGGGACAGGCGGGCAATCAGCCCCAGCATTTT. This sequence joins TRBV6-1 and TRBJ1-5, with TRBD1 matching over 8 bases. This CDR3 is built from 15 residues. V gave up 4 bases and J gave up 2 bases; unmatched junction bases: 4. Germline V CDR1 and CDR2: MNHNS, SASEGT.

The chain joins TRBV4-2 to TRBJ2-1, with D maybe TRBD1 (5 bases). Per the germline V gene, CDR1 is LGHNA and CDR2 is YNFKEQ. The CDR3 is 13 residues long. V was trimmed by 3 bases and J by 9 bases, leaving 12 bases between them. In nucleotides, the CDR3 is TGTGCCAGCAGCCAGACAGATAAGGGTGAGCAGTTCTTC. It encodes CASSQTDKGEQFF.

The chain is built from TRBV27 and TRBJ2-7; the D is unclear. Trimming pared 6 bases from V and 2 bases from J, leaving 17 bases between. Germline V lookup: CDR1 MNHEY, CDR2 SMNVEV (reference sequence). There are 15 residues in the CDR3. CDR3 DNA: TGTGCCAGCAGCCCCGTGCTTGGCACCGCCTACGAGCAGTACTTC. Protein sequence: CASSPVLGTAYEQYF.

The J gene is TRBJ1-5, the V gene TRBV6-1; D perhaps matches TRBD1 (5 bases). The CDR3 consists of 14 residues. V dropped 4 bases and J dropped 4 bases, with 11 bases sitting between them. Germline CDR1 reads MNHNS; CDR2 reads SASEGT. The CDR3 DNA sequence: TGTGCCAGCAGTGTGACAGAGGAAAATCAGCCCCAGCATTTT. Encoded protein: CASSVTEENQPQHF.

This CDR3 is CASSERLAGVVEQYF. CDR3 DNA: TGTGCCAGCAGTGAACGACTAGCGGGAGTAGTCGAGCAGTACTTC. This chain connects TRBV6-1 to TRBJ2-7; 12 bases are a match to TRBD2. Trimming at V came to 2 bases and at J to 6 bases, leaving 5 bases not matched to a gene. The CDR3 has 15 amino acids. Germline lookup yields CDR1 MNHNS and CDR2 SASEGT.

This clone came up once. The gene calls are TRBV6-5 and TRBJ1-1; possibly TRBD1 for D (6 bases). The CDR3 consists of 13 residues. CDR1 MNHEY and CDR2 SVGAGI come from the germline V gene. The ends were cut back, 6 bases at V and 6 bases at J, with 14 bases in the middle. This CDR3 is CASRDGTYSEAFF. CDR3 coding DNA: TGTGCCAGCAGGGACGGGACATATTCTGAAGCTTTCTTT.

This rearrangement joins TRBV11-2 to TRBJ2-5; D not certain. Trimming shortened V by 1 base and J by 4 bases, and 10 bases separated the two germline ends. CDR1 is SGHAT, CDR2 FQNNGV, per germline. The CDR3 is made up of 14 amino acids. In DNA form, the CDR3 reads TGTGCCAGCAGCTTAGGTGCGTCAGGAGAGACCCAGTACTTC. This gives the protein CASSLGASGETQYF.

The rearrangement joins TRBV7-9 to TRBJ2-3, with a possible D match to TRBD2 (5 bases). CDR3 size: 17 residues. Looked up from germline, CDR1 is SEHNR and CDR2 is FQNEAQ (reference sequence). V was clipped by 4 bases and J by 0 bases, with 17 bases between them. In nucleotides, the CDR3 is TGTGCCAGCAGCTCTGGCGAGCGGAGCTCTAGCACAGATACGCAGTATTTT. Translated, it gives CASSSGERSSSTDTQYF.

The rearrangement links TRBV7-8 to TRBJ1-2; D not resolved. The V end was cut by 1 base, the J end by 4 bases, with 7 bases between. Looked up from germline, CDR1 is SGHVS and CDR2 is FQNEAQ. The CDR3 is 13 amino acids. As DNA, the CDR3 is TGTGCCAGCAGCTTAGACGTGGCCTATGGCTACACCTTC. This sequence encodes CASSLDVAYGYTF.

The rearrangement joins TRBV10-1 to TRBJ1-1; 8 nucleotides agree with TRBD1. The trim removed 3 bases at V and 10 bases at J, leaving 4 bases unmatched. Germline V lookup: CDR1 WNHNN, CDR2 SYGVQD (reference sequence). The CDR3 extends over 12 amino acids. The CDR3 loop is CASSDTTGAAFF. The CDR3 DNA reads as TGCGCCAGCAGTGATACGACAGGGGCAGCTTTCTTT.

The genes are TRBV20-1 and TRBJ2-1, with a possible D match to TRBD2 (5 bases). Trimming cost V 5 bases and J 9 bases, with 11 bases left between them. The CDR3 runs 11 residues. CDR1 and CDR2 from the germline V gene are DFQATT and SNEGSKA (reference sequence). CDR3: CSALLGIEQFF. The CDR3 bases are TGCAGTGCTTTACTAGGGATTGAGCAGTTCTTC.

This chain joins TRBV30 and TRBJ1-2; 7 positions match TRBD1. CDR1 is GTSNPN, CDR2 SVGIG, per germline (reference sequence). The CDR3 runs to 14 residues. J gave up 2 bases and V 5 bases, and 8 bases lay outside the gene matches. CDR3 in DNA: TGTGCCTGGGGTACGGGACAGCGAAACTATGGCTACACCTTC. It translates to CAWGTGQRNYGYTF.